The sequence of this T cell receptor (beta chain) was determined in a study of type 1 regulatory T cells. MiXCR was run by TCRdb on the reads, yielding one entry per CDR3 protein. This sample has just under 65,000 distinct CDR3 sequences, with roughly half found just once. Turning to this clonotype: Its antigen is unknown.

This CDR3 has 13 amino acids. The V and J ends lost 0 bases and 3 bases respectively, with 8 bases between them. Germline CDR1 GTSNPN, CDR2 SVGIG (reference sequence). Material: cultured non-Tr1 T cells, either the whole culture or a sorted T cell fraction (not recorded which). This rearrangement joins TRBV30 to TRBJ1-2; D might be TRBD1 (5 bases). This TCR was recovered from a human donor in good health. The CDR3 nucleotides are TGTGCCTGGAGTGTACGGGGGTACTATGGCTACACCTTC. This encodes CAWSVRGYYGYTF. The full variable domain, completed using reference TRBV30 and TRBJ1-2, is SQTIHQWPATLVQPVGSPLSLECTVEGTSNPNLYWYRQAAGRGLQLLFYSVGIGQISSEVPQNLSASRPQDRQFILSSKKLLLSDSGFYLCAWSVRGYYGYTFGSGTRLTVV.